The clone carrying this T cell receptor (beta chain) was observed once. What it binds is unknown. This specimen belongs to a study of cytomegalovirus exposure and HLA in healthy donors. Study-level background: In a previous analysis, 117 million unique TCR beta sequences were found from 170 million or so T cells.

The V gene end was trimmed by 9 bases and the J gene end by 3 bases; junction bases not matched to a gene: 14. This CDR3 is 16 amino acids long. The germline V gene encodes CDR1 SNHLY and CDR2 FYNNEI. A multiplex PCR was run with 60 Vbeta primers and 13 Jbeta primers. Sequencing was performed with immunoSEQ multiplex PCR; in TCRdb, only in-frame clones are kept and a portion is missing. The table shows about 190,000 clones, with around 87% occurring only once. The study's findings and limits: Segments of the TCR beta V type were, in most cases, productive about 90% or about 30% of the time in an earlier analysis. The majority of CMV-associated TCR beta chains were reported as apparently HLA-restricted in a later analysis.

The rearrangement joins TRBV2 to TRBJ2-3; TRBD2 matches at 8 bases. This TCR derives from a man aged 25-45 years in good health and CMV-seronegative. Specimen: PBMCs. The chain's CDR3 is CASRDGGGGETDTQYF. The CDR3 nucleotides read TGTGCCAGTAGGGACGGGGGGGGCGGTGAAACAGATACGCAGTATTTT.